This T cell receptor (beta chain) was recorded in a study of beta chain features in type 1 diabetes. The wider study: Age, gender and cell yields were alike across patients and healthy donors.

The CDR3 has 11 residues. V lost 4 bases and J lost 3, with 6 bases in between. Germline V CDR1 and CDR2: SQVTM, ANQGSEA. This clone came up a few times. Its antigen is as yet unknown. The study, taken as a whole, reports: Patients with Type 1 diabetes showed moderately but significantly shorter TCRB CDR3s in all four CD4+ subsets.

The study reverse transcribed the entire isolated RNA, so it sequenced expressed TCRB transcripts. The repertoire was sequenced with immunoSEQ multiplex PCR; TCRdb's copy has only in-frame clones and lacks some. The repertoire consists of about 340,000 clones, with roughly 13% occurring once and the leading ten covering roughly 0.015%. The source material was naive CD4+ T cells from blood. V and J are TRBV29-1 and TRBJ1-2; D remains unclear. The origin of this receptor is a woman under 30 with type 1 diabetes. CDR3 sequence: CSVGQYYGYTF. CDR3 nucleotide sequence: TGCAGCGTTGGTCAGTACTATGGCTACACCTTC.